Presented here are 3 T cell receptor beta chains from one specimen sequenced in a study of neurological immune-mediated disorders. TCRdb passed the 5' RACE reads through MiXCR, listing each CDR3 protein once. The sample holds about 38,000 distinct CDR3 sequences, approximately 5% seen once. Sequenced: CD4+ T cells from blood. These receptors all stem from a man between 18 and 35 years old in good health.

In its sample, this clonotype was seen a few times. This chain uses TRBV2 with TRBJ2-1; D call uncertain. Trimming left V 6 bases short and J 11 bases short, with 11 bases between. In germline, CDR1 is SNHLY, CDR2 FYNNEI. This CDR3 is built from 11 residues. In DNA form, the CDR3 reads TGTGCCAGCAGCATGACCACGCAGCAGTTCTTC. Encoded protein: CASSMTTQQFF.

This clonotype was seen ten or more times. CDR3 loop: CASSIRGSHNSPLHF. The CDR3 nucleotides read TGTGCCAGCAGTATTCGGGGTAGCCATAATTCACCCCTCCACTTT. The J gene is TRBJ1-6, the V gene TRBV25-1; D unclear. The CDR3 spans 15 residues. From germline, CDR1 is MGHDK and CDR2 SYGVNS. V was pared by 5 bases and J by 5 bases, with 13 bases between.

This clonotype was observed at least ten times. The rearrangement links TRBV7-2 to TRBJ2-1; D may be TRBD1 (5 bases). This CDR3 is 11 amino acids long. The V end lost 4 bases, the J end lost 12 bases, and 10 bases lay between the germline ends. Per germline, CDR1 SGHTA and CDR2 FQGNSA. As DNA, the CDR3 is TGTGCCAGCAGCTACGGACACGGGCAGTTCTTC. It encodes CASSYGHGQFF.